This T cell receptor beta chain was sequenced during a study of T-cell reconstitution after alpha-beta-depleted transplantation in children. For TCRbeta, the library was prepared with unique molecular identifiers. TCRdb re-derived calls from the PCR reads in MiXCR, one entry per CDR3 protein. The sample yields roughly 500,000 distinct CDR3 sequences, approximately 12% seen once. This clonotype has ten or more counts. Germline V gene sequence: CDR1 SEHNR, CDR2 FQNEAQ (reference sequence). Trimming pared 5 bases from V and 0 bases from J, leaving 11 bases between. The CDR3 is made up of 15 amino acids. The clonotype originates from a human donor who donated a stem cell graft to a child with combined immunodeficiency. The chain combines TRBV7-9 with TRBJ2-4; no clear D gene. This sample comprised PBMCs from the stem cell graft donor, obtained from the stem cell graft. For the CDR3, the DNA is TGTGCCAGCAGCCCCCCAGGAGAAGCCAAAAACATTCAGTACTTC. The encoded protein is CASSPPGEAKNIQYF.